These 2 T cell receptor beta chains were sequenced from one sample in a study of human T cells and chemical hapten exposure. TCRdb re-called the RACE reads through MiXCR, storing one row per CDR3 protein. The sample lists about 84,000 distinct CDR3 sequences; 8% to 13% were seen once. The time point: patch test 2, 6 weeks after DPC sensitization. Sample treatment: therapeutic diphenylcyclopropenone sensitization with weekly scalp DPC. The specimen was whole blood, collected in connection with sensitization to the hapten diphenylcyclopropenone (DPC). The receptors here all came from a woman aged 45-65 years with alopecia areata. Some clones in this sample may be carry-over from other donors' samples.

This clonotype has only a few counts. The rearrangement uses TRBV7-2 and TRBJ1-1; D uncertain. Trimming left V 4 bases short and J 4 bases short, with 16 bases between. Looked up from germline, CDR1 is SGHTA and CDR2 is FQGNSA. The CDR3 length is 15 residues. The CDR3 region has the DNA TGTGCCAGCAGCTCCGGTGGGATAGTCGGCACTGAAGCTTTCTTT. Its protein is CASSSGGIVGTEAFF.

V usage is TRBV27 and J usage is TRBJ2-7; D not certain. This CDR3 comprises 11 residues. Trimming took off 4 bases at V and 8 bases at J, with 9 bases between the two ends. Germline lookup yields CDR1 MNHEY and CDR2 SMNVEV (reference sequence). CDR3 sequence: CASSSPGKQYF. DNA for the CDR3: TGTGCCAGCAGTTCCCCCGGAAAGCAGTACTTC.